The 15 T cell receptor beta chains listed next were all sequenced from one sample in a study of T cell repertoires in cytomegalovirus infection. TCRdb re-analysed the reads in MiXCR, keeping a single row per CDR3 protein. The table shows about 900,000 distinct CDR3 sequences, with around a third occurring only once. Antigen specificity for these receptors is unknown. The sample in question was cultured CD8+ T cells from PBMCs, obtained from culture after CMV antigen stimulation. The receptors stem from a human donor in good health (CMV status not recorded). Some clones in this sample may be carry-over from other donors' samples.

V usage is TRBV29-1 and J usage is TRBJ1-1; no reliable D call. The CDR3 is 13 amino acids. CDR1 and CDR2 from the germline V gene are SQVTM and ANQGSEA. V was pared by 5 bases and J by 3 bases, with 13 bases between. CDR3 residues: CSVRSNVYTEAFF. The CDR3 DNA is TGCAGCGTTAGGTCGAACGTTTACACTGAAGCTTTCTTT. The full variable domain, in which reference TRBV29-1 and TRBJ1-1 provide the parts outside the CDR3, is SAVISQKPSRDICQRGTSLTIQCQVDSQVTMMFWYRQQPGQSLTLIATANQGSEATYESGFVIDKFPISRPNLTFSTLTVSNMSPEDSSIYLCSVRSNVYTEAFFGQGTRLTVV.

Many counts were recorded for this clonotype. The chain links TRBV6-5 to TRBJ2-3; 13 positions match TRBD2. Trimming removed 6 bases from V and 0 bases from J; junction bases left unmatched: 6. The CDR3 covers 17 residues. Germline CDR1 is MNHEY and CDR2 is SVGAGI. This CDR3 is CASSRLAGGTSTDTQYF. CDR3 in DNA: TGTGCCAGCAGCCGACTAGCGGGGGGCACTAGCACAGATACGCAGTATTTT.

This clonotype occurred a few times. The chain recombines TRBV12-3 or TRBV12-4 with TRBJ2-5, with 8 nucleotides matching TRBD2. CDR3 length: 19 residues. V lost 5 bases to trimming and J lost 2 bases; unmatched junction nucleotides: 19. The CDR3 nucleotides are TGTGCCAGCAGTCTAAGGTTTTTAGGGCTAGCGGGCAAACAAGAGACCCAGTACTTC. This codes for CASSLRFLGLAGKQETQYF.

This clonotype has at least ten counts. The chain links TRBV6-5 to TRBJ1-1, with D perhaps TRBD1 (6 bases). V gave up 4 bases and J gave up 5 bases, with 14 bases separating them. This CDR3 has 14 amino acids. Germline V gene data show CDR1 as MNHEY and CDR2 as SVGAGI. CDR3 region: CASSFVGGRTEAFF. The CDR3 DNA is TGTGCCAGCAGTTTCGTAGGGGGAAGGACTGAAGCTTTCTTT.

A single count supports this clonotype. This rearrangement joins TRBV24-1 to TRBJ2-1, with 10 bases matching TRBD2. V lost 10 bases and J lost 6; bases outside the gene matches: 8. The CDR3 has 14 residues. From germline, CDR1 is KGHDR and CDR2 SFDVKD. CDR3 bases: TGTGCCACTTCGAGCGGGGGGGCTCGCAATGAGCAGTTCTTC. This gives the protein CATSSGGARNEQFF.

V is TRBV7-6 and J is TRBJ2-3; 10 nucleotides match TRBD1. V lost 4 bases to trimming and J lost 0 bases; unmatched junction nucleotides: 13. Looked up from germline, CDR1 is SGHVS and CDR2 is FNYEAQ. The CDR3 contains 19 residues. The CDR3, as DNA: TGTGCCAGCAGCTCCCCCAGGGAGACAGGGGGCTTTAGCACAGATACGCAGTATTTT. It codes for CASSSPRETGGFSTDTQYF.

This clonotype was seen only a few times. This CDR3 is CASSVRDRDYNEQFF. As DNA, the CDR3 is TGTGCCAGCAGCGTCCGGGACAGGGACTACAATGAGCAGTTCTTC. V gene TRBV7-2 combines with J gene TRBJ2-1; 9 bases line up with TRBD1. Germline CDR1 reads SGHTA; CDR2 reads FQGNSA. J was trimmed by 3 bases and V by 5 bases; bases with no gene match: 5. There are 15 residues in the CDR3.

The rearrangement links TRBV7-2 to TRBJ2-1; 15 bases match TRBD2. Per germline, CDR1 SGHTA and CDR2 FQGNSA. V gave up 7 bases and J gave up 1 base; unmatched junction bases: 5. This CDR3 spans 17 amino acids. CDR3 nucleotide sequence: TGTGCCAGCAAAGGGGGACTAGCGGGGGGTTCCTACAATGAGCAGTTCTTC. Translated, it gives CASKGGLAGGSYNEQFF.

The chain carries TRBV4-3 and TRBJ1-3; 9 positions agree with TRBD1. The CDR3 runs 18 residues. The V gene end was trimmed by 4 bases and the J gene end by 0 bases; junction bases not matched to a gene: 10. Germline V CDR1 and CDR2: LGHNA, YSLEER. The CDR3 DNA sequence: TGCGCCAGCAGCCCCGGGACAGGGTTCACCCTCTCTGGAAACACCATATATTTT. Translated: CASSPGTGFTLSGNTIYF.

The V call is TRBV27, the J call TRBJ1-1, with 7 bases matching TRBD1. CDR3 length equals 15 residues. Germline V gives CDR1 MNHEY, CDR2 SMNVEV (reference sequence). V shed 9 bases and J 4 bases; nucleotides not matched to a gene: 14. DNA of the CDR3: TGTGCCAGTTCTCGACAGGGAATACCGACCACTGAAGCTTTCTTT. The encoded protein is CASSRQGIPTTEAFF.

The genes are TRBV7-6 and TRBJ1-2; possibly TRBD1 for D (6 bases). The V end was cut by 5 bases, the J end by 6 bases, with 19 bases between. The CDR3 consists of 15 residues. CDR1 is SGHVS, CDR2 FNYEAQ, per germline. CDR3 DNA sequence: TGTGCCAGCAGCCCCAGGACAGCTAGGGAGAATGGCTACACCTTC. Translating gives CASSPRTARENGYTF.

This clonotype showed up just a few times. This rearrangement joins TRBV7-2 to TRBJ2-7, with 9 bases matching TRBD2. With V trimmed by 0 bases and J by 3 bases, 6 bases remained unmatched. The CDR3 spans 16 residues. CDR1 and CDR2 (germline): SGHTA, FQGNSA. The CDR3 region has the DNA TGTGCCAGCAGCTTAGCGGGTCTAGCGGGGAGCTACGAGCAGTACTTC. Translation gives CASSLAGLAGSYEQYF. Combining the CDR3 with reference TRBV7-2 and TRBJ2-7 gives the whole variable domain GAGVSQSPSNKVTEKGKDVELRCDPISGHTALYWYRQSLGQGLEFLIYFQGNSAPDKSGLPSDRFSAERTGGSVSTLTIQRTQQEDSAVYLCASSLAGLAGSYEQYFGPGTRLTVT.

The rearrangement uses TRBV2 and TRBJ2-3, with D possibly TRBD2 on 6 matching bases. From germline, CDR1 is SNHLY and CDR2 FYNNEI. The CDR3 is 12 residues long. V lost 10 bases and J lost 3, with 11 bases in between. The CDR3 DNA reads TGTGCCATCGGGGGAGTTACAGATACGCAGTATTTT. Its protein product is CAIGGVTDTQYF.

A few counts support this clonotype. This chain joins TRBV7-8 and TRBJ1-5; D not certain. The CDR3 length is 13 residues. V was cut by 4 bases and J by 7 bases, with 11 bases left in between. Per the germline V gene, CDR1 is SGHVS and CDR2 is FQNEAQ. CDR3 in amino acids: CASSSPGQQPQHF. CDR3 DNA sequence: TGTGCCAGCAGCTCCCCCGGGCAGCAGCCCCAGCATTTT.

The chain couples TRBV4-1 to TRBJ2-1, with D perhaps matching TRBD2 (6 bases). The germline CDR1 and CDR2 sequences are MGHRA and YSYEKL. V lost 3 bases and J lost 9, with 9 bases in between. The CDR3 runs to 12 residues. The CDR3 here is CASSQLGGEQFF. The CDR3 bases are TGCGCCAGCAGCCAGTTGGGGGGTGAGCAGTTCTTC.